The present T cell receptor (beta chain) was sequenced within a study of T cells in Graves' hyperthyroidism and ophthalmopathy. The study's findings and limits: Ophthalmopathy stood apart from stable hyperthyroidism in a 13 V-J model. Most clonotypes expanded in the thyroid (above 0.001) were also present in blood.

Amplification of TCR beta CDR3 regions used RNA as the template. The HTBI primer set was used in a first-round RT-PCR of the TCR CDR3. TCRdb redid the calling of the multiplex PCR reads with MiXCR, one entry per CDR3 protein. The sample lists about 710,000 distinct CDR3 sequences, 15% to 20% occurring once. It was uncontrolled infection, other autoimmune disease, pregnancy or lactation that excluded patients. 10 ml fresh peripheral blood yielded the PBMCs. The CDR3 has 15 amino acids. Per germline, CDR1 SGHAT and CDR2 FQNNGV. The V and J ends lost 0 bases and 6 bases respectively, with 12 bases between them. This clonotype was seen many times. Its specificity is unknown.

Specimen: blood. V and J are TRBV11-2 and TRBJ2-1, with D perhaps TRBD2 (6 bases). The source is a man aged 18 to 30 with Graves' hyperthyroidism. CDR3 loop: CASSLDHFGSNEQFF. The CDR3 nucleotides are TGTGCCAGCAGCTTAGATCATTTCGGGAGCAATGAGCAGTTCTTC.